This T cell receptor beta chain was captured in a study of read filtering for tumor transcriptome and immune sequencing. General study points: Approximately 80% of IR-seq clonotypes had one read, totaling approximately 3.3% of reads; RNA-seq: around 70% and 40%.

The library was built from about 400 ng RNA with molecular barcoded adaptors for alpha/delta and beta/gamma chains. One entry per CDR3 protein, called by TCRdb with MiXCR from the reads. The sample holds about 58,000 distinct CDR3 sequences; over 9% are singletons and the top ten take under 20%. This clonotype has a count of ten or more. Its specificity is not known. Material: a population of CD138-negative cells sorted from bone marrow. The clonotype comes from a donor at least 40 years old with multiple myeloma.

The CDR3 sequence is CSARDLQGIEQYF. In DNA form, the CDR3 reads TGCAGTGCTAGAGATCTCCAGGGGATCGAGCAGTACTTC. The chain couples TRBV20-1 to TRBJ2-7, with TRBD1 as a possible D gene (6 bases). In germline, CDR1 is DFQATT, CDR2 SNEGSKA (reference sequence). CDR3 size: 13 residues. Trimming took 0 bases from V and 6 from J, leaving 12 bases between them.